What follows are 32 T cell receptor beta chains derived from one specimen sequenced in a study of CD8 T cells in Susac syndrome. Random-hexamer reverse transcription was applied to about 0.5 to 1 ug RNA. One entry per CDR3 protein results from TCRdb running MiXCR on the immunoSEQ multiplex PCR reads. The sample holds 75,000 to 95,000 distinct CDR3 sequences, approximately 96% seen once. The sequenced sample was CD8+ T cells from PBMCs. These receptors all stem from a human donor with Susac syndrome.

V gene TRBV4-3 combines with J gene TRBJ1-6; D not certain. V was trimmed by 0 bases and J by 10 bases, leaving 13 bases between them. This CDR3 has 15 amino acids. Germline CDR1 LGHNA, CDR2 YSLEER. DNA of the CDR3: TGCGCCAGCAGCCAAGAAGGCTCTGGGAGATCACCCCTCCACTTT. It translates to CASSQEGSGRSPLHF.

The rearrangement links TRBV6-5 to TRBJ2-5; maybe TRBD2 (6 bases). The CDR3 consists of 13 residues. The V gene's germline CDR1 is MNHEY and CDR2 SVGAGI. The ends were cut back, 2 bases at V and 8 bases at J, with 12 bases in the middle. CDR3 loop: CASSYGLGRTQYF. The CDR3 DNA reads as TGTGCCAGCAGTTACGGGCTCGGGAGAACCCAGTACTTC.

The chain carries TRBV30 and TRBJ2-7; D call uncertain. V was shortened by 1 base and J by 2 bases, with 12 bases between the two germline ends. Germline-derived CDR1 and CDR2 are GTSNPN and SVGIG (reference sequence). The CDR3 loop spans 14 amino acids. CDR3 amino acids: CAWSGIQFTYEQYF. The CDR3 DNA sequence: TGTGCCTGGAGTGGAATACAGTTCACCTACGAGCAGTACTTC.

The rearrangement joins TRBV6-6 to TRBJ2-6, with D tentatively TRBD1 (6 bases). Per the germline V gene, CDR1 is MNHNY and CDR2 is SVGAGI (reference sequence). The V and J ends lost 4 bases and 0 bases respectively, with 10 bases between them. The CDR3 consists of 16 residues. CDR3 sequence: CASSWDTRSGANVLTF. For the CDR3, the DNA is TGTGCCAGCAGTTGGGACACCCGCTCTGGGGCCAACGTCCTGACTTTC.

CDR3 residues: CASSQELYSNQPQHF. CDR3 in DNA: TGCGCCAGCAGCCAAGAGTTGTATAGCAATCAGCCCCAGCATTTT. The chain joins TRBV4-3 to TRBJ1-5; no definite D call. Per the germline V gene, CDR1 is LGHNA and CDR2 is YSLEER. This CDR3 spans 15 amino acids. Deletions cut 0 bases from V and 0 bases from J, with 6 bases between.

The V and J genes are TRBV4-2 and TRBJ1-1; D is undetermined. This CDR3 contains 13 residues. Trimming left V 8 bases short and J 0 bases short, with 10 bases between. Per the germline V gene, CDR1 is LGHNA and CDR2 is YNFKEQ. The CDR3 sequence: CASVPEVNTEAFF. In nucleotides, the CDR3 is TGTGCCAGCGTACCCGAGGTGAACACTGAAGCTTTCTTT.

The J gene is TRBJ1-5, the V gene TRBV27; TRBD1 matches 8 bases. The trim removed 5 bases at V and 2 bases at J, leaving 2 bases unmatched. CDR1 is MNHEY and CDR2 is SMNVEV in the germline V gene (reference sequence). CDR3 length equals 14 residues. The CDR3 spells CASSLTGGNQPQHF. The DNA for the CDR3 is TGTGCCAGCAGTCTGACAGGGGGCAATCAGCCCCAGCATTTT.

J is TRBJ1-6 and V is TRBV11-2, with unresolved D. The V gene's germline CDR1 is SGHAT and CDR2 FQNNGV. There are 12 residues in the CDR3. V was clipped by 7 bases and J by 7 bases, with 8 bases between them. CDR3: CASNDGNSPLHF. In DNA, the CDR3 is TGTGCCAGCAACGACGGAAATTCACCCCTCCACTTT.

V usage is TRBV7-2 and J usage is TRBJ1-5; D unresolved. Between the trimmed V and J ends, which lost 0 bases and 7 bases, there was a span of 10 bases. Germline CDR1 SGHTA, CDR2 FQGNSA. The CDR3 spans 14 residues. The CDR3 DNA sequence: TGTGCCAGCAGCTTAGCTCTCCCGGGCCAGCCCCAGCATTTT. This encodes CASSLALPGQPQHF. Based on the CDR3 plus reference TRBV7-2 and TRBJ1-5, the full variable domain is GAGVSQSPSNKVTEKGKDVELRCDPISGHTALYWYRQSLGQGLEFLIYFQGNSAPDKSGLPSDRFSAERTGGSVSTLTIQRTQQEDSAVYLCASSLALPGQPQHFGDGTRLSIL.

The V and J genes are TRBV10-3 and TRBJ2-7, with 9 bases matching TRBD2. The CDR3 runs to 16 residues. Germline lookup yields CDR1 ENHRY and CDR2 SYGVKD. Trimming removed 6 bases from V and 3 bases from J; junction bases left unmatched: 12. The DNA for the CDR3 is TGTGCCATCAGCGGAACACGACTAGCGGATCACTACGAGCAGTACTTC. Translated: CAISGTRLADHYEQYF.

The chain couples TRBV6-5 to TRBJ2-5; D remains ambiguous. Trimming shortened V by 5 bases and J by 5 bases, and 18 bases separated the two germline ends. The CDR3 loop spans 15 amino acids. Germline V gene lookup returns CDR1 MNHEY and CDR2 SVGAGI. The CDR3 region is CASSPMLRSRETQYF. The CDR3 coding sequence is TGTGCCAGCAGTCCTATGTTGCGGAGTCGGGAGACCCAGTACTTC.

Regarding this clonotype: One end of the junction varies from germline; a read error may be responsible. The V and J genes are TRBV7-7 and TRBJ2-7; 7 bases are shared with TRBD1. This CDR3 region has 13 residues. CDR1 is SSHAT, CDR2 FNYEAQ, per germline (reference sequence). The CDR3 sequence is CASSLYRGYEQYF. The CDR3, as DNA: TGTGCTAGCAGCTTATACAGGGGATACGAGCAGTACTTC. Full variable domain (outside the CDR3, taken from reference TRBV7-7 and TRBJ2-7): GAGVSQSPRYKVTKRGQDVTLRCDPISSHATLYWYQQALGQGPEFLTYFNYEAQPDKSGLPSDRFSAERPEGSISTLTIQRTEQRDSAMYRCASSLYRGYEQYFGPGTRLTVT.

Here the CDR3 reads CSASPRVGSNQPQHF. DNA for the CDR3: TGCAGTGCTAGCCCCAGGGTCGGTAGCAATCAGCCCCAGCATTTT. V and J are TRBV20-1 and TRBJ1-5; TRBD1 is a possible D gene (5 bases). The germline CDR1 and CDR2 sequences are DFQATT and SNEGSKA (reference sequence). The CDR3 has 15 amino acids. Trimming took 3 bases from V and 0 from J, leaving 12 bases between them.

The chain couples TRBV29-1 to TRBJ1-4, with 9 bases matching TRBD1. Germline V gene sequence: CDR1 SQVTM, CDR2 ANQGSEA. The V gene end was trimmed by 0 bases and the J gene end by 7 bases; junction bases not matched to a gene: 12. The CDR3 has 17 residues. DNA of the CDR3: TGCAGCGTTGAAGACCCTTTGGGACAGGGACGGCGTGAAAAACTGTTTTTT. This encodes CSVEDPLGQGRREKLFF.

This chain uses TRBV6-1 with TRBJ1-2; 9 bases are shared with TRBD1. The CDR3 contains 16 residues. Germline V gene sequence: CDR1 MNHNS, CDR2 SASEGT. V gave up 5 bases and J gave up 4 bases; unmatched junction bases: 11. The CDR3 nucleotides read TGTGCCAGCAGTCGGGACAGGGCCTACTCTCTCTATGGCTACACCTTC. It yields the protein CASSRDRAYSLYGYTF.

This clonotype was detected only once. The chain employs TRBV3-1 and TRBJ1-1; D possibly corresponds to TRBD1 (5 bases). The CDR3 contains 13 residues. V was shortened by 3 bases and J by 7 bases, with 12 bases between the two germline ends. The V gene's germline CDR1 is LGHDT and CDR2 YNNKEL (reference sequence). The CDR3 reads CASSQVQGSEAFF. The CDR3 nucleotides read TGTGCCAGCAGCCAGGTGCAGGGTAGTGAAGCTTTCTTT.

The rearrangement uses TRBV6-4 and TRBJ2-1, with 8 bases identical to TRBD1. V was pared by 0 bases and J by 2 bases, with 12 bases of the junction left unmatched. Germline lookup yields CDR1 MRHNA and CDR2 SNTAGT. The CDR3 extends over 19 amino acids. The CDR3 loop is CASSDSPGGAGSPYNEQFF. The CDR3 DNA reads TGTGCCAGCAGTGACTCCCCAGGGGGCGCGGGTAGCCCCTACAATGAGCAGTTCTTC.

J is TRBJ1-1 and V is TRBV25-1; D gene unclear. Trimming stripped 3 bases from V and 1 base from J, with 12 bases between. Germline lookup yields CDR1 MGHDK and CDR2 SYGVNS. The CDR3 has 15 amino acids. CDR3 sequence (DNA): TGTGCCAGCAGTGATACCCCGGACGAGAACACTGAAGCTTTCTTT. Amino acid sequence: CASSDTPDENTEAFF.

Here the CDR3 reads CASSPPPLSDTQYF. In DNA, the CDR3 is TGTGCCAGCTCACCACCGCCCCTTTCGGATACGCAGTATTTT. This chain connects TRBV18 to TRBJ2-3, with unresolved D. The CDR3 extends over 14 amino acids. The V end lost 0 bases, the J end lost 6 bases, and 10 bases lay between the germline ends. Germline loops: CDR1 KGHSH, CDR2 LQKENI.

V usage is TRBV5-1 and J usage is TRBJ2-3, with 8 positions matching TRBD1. The CDR3 covers 15 residues. Germline V gene lookup returns CDR1 SGHRS and CDR2 YFSETQ. Unmatched junction bases numbered 1, after V lost 0 bases and J lost 1 base. CDR3 in DNA: TGCGCCAGCAGCTTGGGACAGGGGCGCACAGATACGCAGTATTTT. It encodes CASSLGQGRTDTQYF.

V is TRBV4-3 and J is TRBJ2-7; no clear D. The CDR3 length is 13 residues. The V gene's germline CDR1 is LGHNA and CDR2 YSLEER. V lost 0 bases and J lost 0, with 3 bases in between. The CDR3 sequence is CASSQDISYEQYF. The CDR3, as DNA: TGCGCCAGCAGCCAAGACATCTCCTACGAGCAGTACTTC.

This clonotype was detected once. V is TRBV20-1 and J is TRBJ1-2, with 9 bases fitting TRBD1. CDR1 is DFQATT and CDR2 is SNEGSKA in the germline V gene (reference sequence). The CDR3 runs 17 residues. The trim removed 5 bases at V and 1 base at J, leaving 14 bases unmatched. The DNA of the CDR3 is TGCAGTGCTGCGGCACAGGGGGCAACCTTCCTTAACTATGGCTACACCTTC. Its translation: CSAAAQGATFLNYGYTF.

On this clonotype itself: Its ends do not fully match the called genes, so a read error is possible. The chain carries TRBV27 and TRBJ1-1, with D possibly being TRBD1 (5 bases). CDR1 is MNHEY, CDR2 SMNVEV, per germline (reference sequence). CDR3 length: 13 amino acids. The CDR3 here is CASRGVMNAEAFF. DNA of the CDR3: TGTGCCAGCAGAGGGGTGATGAACGCTGAAGCTTTCTTT.

The V and J genes are TRBV30 and TRBJ1-3; D remains unclear. CDR1 and CDR2 (germline): GTSNPN, SVGIG (reference sequence). V lost 2 bases and J 3 bases, leaving 8 bases between the germline ends. The CDR3 sequence is 13 residues long. The CDR3 nucleotides read TGTGCCTGGAGTATAGTAGGTGGAAACACCATATATTTT. Translating it yields CAWSIVGGNTIYF.

The chain couples TRBV3-1 to TRBJ1-3; D gene unclear. The V gene lost 0 bases and the J gene lost 0 bases, with 15 bases spanning the gap. Germline V gene data show CDR1 as LGHDT and CDR2 as YNNKEL (reference sequence). CDR3 length: 18 amino acids. CDR3 in DNA: TGTGCCAGCAGCCAAGATTACTTTGGGCGGAACTCTGGAAACACCATATATTTT. Protein product: CASSQDYFGRNSGNTIYF.

The table lists this clonotype with a count of one. The V and J genes are TRBV12-3 or TRBV12-4 and TRBJ1-5; D remains ambiguous. CDR3 size: 16 residues. Deletions cut 3 bases from V and 4 bases from J, with 16 bases between. CDR3 in amino acids: CASSLSGEESNQPQHF. CDR3 sequence (DNA): TGTGCCAGCAGTTTGAGTGGAGAGGAAAGTAATCAGCCCCAGCATTTT.

This clonotype has just one count. The CDR3 DNA reads as TGTGCCAGCCAAGCCGGGACAGGGAACACTGAAGCTTTCTTT. Its translation is CASQAGTGNTEAFF. The V call is TRBV9, the J call TRBJ1-1; TRBD1 agrees at 8 bases. V gave up 7 bases and J gave up 1 base; unmatched junction bases: 6. Germline values: CDR1 SGDLS, CDR2 YYNGEE. This CDR3 region has 14 residues.

This sequence joins TRBV15 and TRBJ2-7; no clear D gene. Trimming pared 0 bases from V and 3 bases from J, leaving 3 bases between. The germline CDR1 and CDR2 sequences are LNHNV and YYDKDF (reference sequence). This CDR3 spans 12 amino acids. The chain's CDR3 is CATSRDHYEQYF. CDR3 nucleotide sequence: TGTGCCACCAGCAGAGATCACTACGAGCAGTACTTC.

The chain employs TRBV6-5 and TRBJ2-1; possibly TRBD1 for D (6 bases). The germline gives CDR1 MNHEY, CDR2 SVGAGI. Trimming stripped 5 bases from V and 0 bases from J, with 11 bases between. This CDR3 is built from 15 residues. CDR3 nucleotides: TGTGCCAGCAGTGACAGGTTCAGCTCCTACAATGAGCAGTTCTTC. It codes for CASSDRFSSYNEQFF.

This chain connects TRBV6-2 or TRBV6-3 to TRBJ2-1, with TRBD1 as a possible D gene (5 bases). In germline, CDR1 is MNHEY, CDR2 SVGEGT. The CDR3 is 13 amino acids. Deletions cut 5 bases from V and 12 bases from J, with 17 bases between. CDR3 sequence (DNA): TGTGCCAGCAGTACCCGACAGCTTGAAGCGCAGTTCTTC. Its translation is CASSTRQLEAQFF.

The chain couples TRBV7-2 to TRBJ2-7, with 9 nucleotides matching TRBD2. The J segment lost 3 bases and the V segment lost 1 base, leaving 4 bases of the junction unmatched. Germline CDR1 is SGHTA and CDR2 is FQGNSA. The CDR3 has 15 amino acids. The CDR3 region has the DNA TGTGCCAGCAGCTTAGGTCCTAGCGGGGTCTACGAGCAGTACTTC. Its protein product is CASSLGPSGVYEQYF.

The chain carries TRBV29-1 and TRBJ1-1; 8 positions agree with TRBD1. V dropped 7 bases and J dropped 1; count of bases not matched to a gene: 8. The CDR3 extends over 14 amino acids. Germline values: CDR1 SQVTM, CDR2 ANQGSEA. The CDR3 sequence is CSAGRQGQNTEAFF. CDR3 sequence (DNA): TGCAGCGCCGGAAGACAGGGGCAGAACACTGAAGCTTTCTTT.